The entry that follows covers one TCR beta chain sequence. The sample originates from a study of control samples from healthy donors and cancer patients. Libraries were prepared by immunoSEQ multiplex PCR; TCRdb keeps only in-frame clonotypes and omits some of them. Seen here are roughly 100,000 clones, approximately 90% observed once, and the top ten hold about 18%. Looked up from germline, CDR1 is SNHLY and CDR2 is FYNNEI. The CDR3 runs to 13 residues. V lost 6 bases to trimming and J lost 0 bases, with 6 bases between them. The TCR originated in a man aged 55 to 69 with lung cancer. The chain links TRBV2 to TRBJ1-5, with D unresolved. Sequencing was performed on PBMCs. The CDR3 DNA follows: TGTGCCAGCAGGGGCGGTAGCAATCAGCCCCAGCATTTT. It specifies CASRGGSNQPQHF.